These 5 T cell receptor beta chains share one sample of origin, sequenced in a study of beta chain features in type 1 diabetes. Every bit of the isolated RNA underwent reverse transcription, so sequencing read expressed TCRB transcripts. The method was immunoSEQ multiplex PCR; TCRdb's version includes in-frame clones alone and lacks a portion of them. This table holds 200,000 to 300,000 clones, 27% found once. Source material: central memory CD4+ T cells from blood. Receptor source: a man in his thirties or forties in good health.

The chain has TRBV7-6 and TRBJ2-7; possible D gene TRBD1, 6 bases. There are 15 residues in the CDR3. Trimming took off 0 bases at V and 0 bases at J, with 9 bases between the two ends. Germline V gene lookup returns CDR1 SGHVS and CDR2 FNYEAQ. The CDR3 sequence is CASSLARDTSYEQYF. The CDR3 coding sequence is TGTGCCAGCAGCTTAGCCCGGGACACCTCCTACGAGCAGTACTTC.

There are a few counts of this clone. The J gene is TRBJ1-5, the V gene TRBV21-1. TRBV21-1 is flagged as a pseudogene. There are 10 residues in the CDR3. CDR3 nucleotide sequence: TGTGCCAGCAGCAATCAGCCCCAGCATTTT. This gives the protein CASSNQPQHF.

This clone has more than one count but fewer than ten. The chain has TRBV7-9 and TRBJ1-5; D is possibly TRBD1 (5 bases). CDR1 is SEHNR and CDR2 is FQNEAQ in the germline V gene (reference sequence). The CDR3 runs to 13 residues. Trimming pared 5 bases from V and 6 bases from J, leaving 11 bases between. The CDR3 DNA sequence: TGTGCCAGCAGCAATACAGGTAGTCAGCCCCAGCATTTT. Its translation: CASSNTGSQPQHF.

This clone showed up just a few times. This chain links TRBV2 with TRBJ2-1, with 9 bases matching TRBD1. The germline V gene has CDR1 SNHLY and CDR2 FYNNEI. The CDR3 consists of 15 residues. Losses at the gene ends were 6 bases for V and 5 bases for J; bases not matched to a gene: 8. CDR3 coding DNA: TGTGCCAGCAGGCGACAGGGGGTAGGGAACAATGAGCAGTTCTTC. Its translation is CASRRQGVGNNEQFF.

In this sample, this clone turned up a few times. The chain links TRBV7-2 to TRBJ2-7, with a tentative D call TRBD2 (6 bases). Trimming left V 4 bases short and J 3 bases short, with 16 bases between. Looked up from germline, CDR1 is SGHTA and CDR2 is FQGNSA. The CDR3 is made up of 15 amino acids. CDR3 amino acids: CASSSGGLRGYEQYF. Written as DNA, the CDR3 is TGTGCCAGCAGCTCCGGGGGACTCAGAGGCTACGAGCAGTACTTC.